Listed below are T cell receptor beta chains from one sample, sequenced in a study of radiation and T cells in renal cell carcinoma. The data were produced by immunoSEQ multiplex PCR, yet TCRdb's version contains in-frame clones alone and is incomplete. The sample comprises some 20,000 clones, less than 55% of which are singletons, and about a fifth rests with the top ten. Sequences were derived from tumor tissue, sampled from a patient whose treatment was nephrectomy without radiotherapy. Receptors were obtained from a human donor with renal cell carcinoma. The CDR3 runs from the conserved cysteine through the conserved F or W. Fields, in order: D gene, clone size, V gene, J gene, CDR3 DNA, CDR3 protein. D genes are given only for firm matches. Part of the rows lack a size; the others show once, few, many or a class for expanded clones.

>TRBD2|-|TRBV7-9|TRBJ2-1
TGTGCCAGCAGCCTATCCCTAGCGGGGGGGCCGTACAATGAGCAGTTCTTC
CASSLSLAGGPYNEQFF
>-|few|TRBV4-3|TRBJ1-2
TGCGCCAGCAGCCAAGATCCCGGGATTGAGGGCTACACCTTC
CASSQDPGIEGYTF
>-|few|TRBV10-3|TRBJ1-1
TGTGCCATCAGTGAGCCCACGTCGAGGGAGGATGAAGCTTTCTTT
CAISEPTSREDEAFF
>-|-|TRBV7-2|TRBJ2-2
TGTGCCAGCAGCTTAAATCTCCAGGGCTACGGGGAGCTGTTTTTT
CASSLNLQGYGELFF
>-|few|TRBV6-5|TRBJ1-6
TGTGCCAGCAGTTGGGCAGGGAGGGATTCACCCCTCCACTTT
CASSWAGRDSPLHF
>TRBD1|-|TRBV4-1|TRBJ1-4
TGCGCCAGCAGCCGAGTGACAGGGTTTAATGAAAAACTGTTTTTT
CASSRVTGFNEKLFF
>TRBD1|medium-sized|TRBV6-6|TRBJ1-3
TGTGCCAGCAGTTTGCACAGGGGATCAGCTGGAAACACCATATATTTT
CASSLHRGSAGNTIYF
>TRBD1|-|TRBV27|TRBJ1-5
TGTGCCAGCAGCCTGGACAGGGATAGCAATCAGCCCCAGCATTTT
CASSLDRDSNQPQHF
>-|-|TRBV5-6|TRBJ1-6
TGTGCCAGCAGCTTATCAGGGCTCATATTGAGTTCACCCCTCCACTTT
CASSLSGLILSSPLHF
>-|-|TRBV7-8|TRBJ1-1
TGTGCCAGCAGAAAGGAGGCGGCAGGGAACACTGAAGCTTTCTTT
CASRKEAAGNTEAFF
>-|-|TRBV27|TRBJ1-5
TGTGCCAGCAGTTCGAGGGGTTGGGCAGCGGGTCAGCCCCAGCATTTT
CASSSRGWAAGQPQHF
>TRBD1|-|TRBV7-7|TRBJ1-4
TGTGCCAGCAGCCTAGGGACAGGCCGGGGGGAAAAACTGTTTTTT
CASSLGTGRGEKLFF
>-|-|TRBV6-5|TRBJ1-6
TGTGCCAGCAGTTACTCCGAGGGCTTGGGGGCCCTCCACTTT
CASSYSEGLGALHF
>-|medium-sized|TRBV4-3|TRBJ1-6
TGCGCCAGCAGCCAAGATTGGAGCTCCTATAATTCACCCCTCCACTTT
CASSQDWSSYNSPLHF
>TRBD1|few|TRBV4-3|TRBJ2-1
TGCGCCAGCAGCCAAGCGGGACAGAACAATGAGCAGTTCTTC
CASSQAGQNNEQFF
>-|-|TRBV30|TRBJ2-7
TGTGCCTGGAGTGTAGTGGACTCCTACGAGCAGTACTTC
CAWSVVDSYEQYF
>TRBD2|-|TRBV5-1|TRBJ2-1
TGCGCCAGCAGTGACATAAGCGGGGGGGCGAATGAGCAGTTCTTC
CASSDISGGANEQFF
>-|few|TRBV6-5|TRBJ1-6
TGTGCCAGCGCAGTCCTTGGTTCACCCCTCCACTTT
CASAVLGSPLHF
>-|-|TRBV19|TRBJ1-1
TGTGCCAGTAGTATTCCAGCAGGGGCCCTGAACACTGAAGCTTTCTTT
CASSIPAGALNTEAFF
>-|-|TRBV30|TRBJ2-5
TGTGCCTGGGCCAGGGAGACCCAGTACTTC
CAWARETQYF
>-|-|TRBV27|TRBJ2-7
TGTGCCAGCAGTTTAACCCCCACCTACGAGCAGTACTTC
CASSLTPTYEQYF
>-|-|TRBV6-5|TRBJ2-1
TGTGCCAGCAGTTACTTTGTGGGAACCTACAATGAGCAGTTCTTC
CASSYFVGTYNEQFF
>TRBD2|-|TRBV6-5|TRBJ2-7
TGTGCCAGCAGTTACTCGACCGGGACTACCTACGAGCAGTACTTC
CASSYSTGTTYEQYF
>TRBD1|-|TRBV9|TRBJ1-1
TGTGCCAGCAGCGTCGTCGGGACAGTAAACGCTGAAGCTTTCTTT
CASSVVGTVNAEAFF
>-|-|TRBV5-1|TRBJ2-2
TGCGCCAGCAGCCCCGGTGGGGGAAACACCGGGGAGCTGTTTTTT
CASSPGGGNTGELFF
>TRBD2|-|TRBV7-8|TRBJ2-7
TGTGCCACAGACAAGACGGGACTAGTCAACGAGCAGTACTTC
CATDKTGLVNEQYF
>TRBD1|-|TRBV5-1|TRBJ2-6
TGCGCCAGCAGCTTGGCCGGGACAGGGGGAGGTATAATCTCTGGGGCCAACGTCCTGACTTTC
CASSLAGTGGGIISGANVLTF
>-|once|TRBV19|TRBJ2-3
TGTGCCAGCTCTTTTAGAACTCAGGGAACAGATACGCAGTATTTT
CASSFRTQGTDTQYF
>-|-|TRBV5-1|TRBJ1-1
TGCGCCAGCAGAGGGGTTTCCAACACTGAAGCTTTCTTT
CASRGVSNTEAFF
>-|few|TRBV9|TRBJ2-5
TGTGCCAGCAGCGTAGCCTTGACTGCGGCGCCGGAGACCCAGTACTTC
CASSVALTAAPETQYF
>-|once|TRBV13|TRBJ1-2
TGTGCCAGTCGCGAGGGTCGGAGGGATGGCTACACCTTC
CASREGRRDGYTF
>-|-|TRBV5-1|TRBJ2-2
TGCGCCAGCAGCTTGGCCGGAGCGAACACCGGGGAGCTGTTTTTT
CASSLAGANTGELFF
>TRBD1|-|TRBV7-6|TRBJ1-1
TGTGCCAGCAGTAACAGGGGTACTGAAGCTTTCTTT
CASSNRGTEAFF
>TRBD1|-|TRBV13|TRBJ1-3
TGTGCCAGCAGCTCATACAGGGGGCAGCGGAACACCATATATTTT
CASSSYRGQRNTIYF
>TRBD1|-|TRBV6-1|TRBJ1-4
TGTGCCAGCAGTGGGCCGGGACAGGGGGCCTGGGATGAAAAACTGTTTTTT
CASSGPGQGAWDEKLFF
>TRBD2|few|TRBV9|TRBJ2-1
TGTGCCAGCAGCGTAGCCAGCGGGGGAACCTACAATGAGCAGTTCTTC
CASSVASGGTYNEQFF
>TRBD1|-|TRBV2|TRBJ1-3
TGTGCCAGCAGTTACAGGGGCTCTGGAAACACCATATATTTT
CASSYRGSGNTIYF
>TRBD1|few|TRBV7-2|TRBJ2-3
TGTGCCAGCAGTCTCCGGGACAGGGCGGGAGATACGCAGTATTTT
CASSLRDRAGDTQYF
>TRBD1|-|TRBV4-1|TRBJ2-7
TGCGCCAGCAGCCAAGATTCCCCCGGGACAGCGCCCTACGAGCAGTACTTC
CASSQDSPGTAPYEQYF
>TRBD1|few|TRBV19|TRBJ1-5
TGTGCCAGTAGGCGAGGGGGCAGCGGCAATCAGCCCCAGCATTTT
CASRRGGSGNQPQHF
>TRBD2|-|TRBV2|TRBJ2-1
TGTGCCAGCAGTGTCCTAGCGGTAACCTACAATGAGCAGTTCTTC
CASSVLAVTYNEQFF
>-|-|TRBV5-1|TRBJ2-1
TGCGCCAGCAGCTTCGGCTTTGAGGGAAATGAGCAGTTCTTC
CASSFGFEGNEQFF
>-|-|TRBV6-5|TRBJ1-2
TGTGCCAGCAGATCCATGACAGTCGACTATGGCTACACCTTC
CASRSMTVDYGYTF
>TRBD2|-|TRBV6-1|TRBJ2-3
TGTGCCAGCAGTGAGTTATTCGGGGGGGGCAAAGATACGCAGTATTTT
CASSELFGGGKDTQYF
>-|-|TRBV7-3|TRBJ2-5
TGTGCCAGCAGCTTAACTGTGGTCAGCCAAGAGACCCAGTACTTC
CASSLTVVSQETQYF
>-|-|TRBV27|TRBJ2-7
TGTGCAAGCAGTTTCCAGGGGCACTACGAGCAGTACTTC
CASSFQGHYEQYF
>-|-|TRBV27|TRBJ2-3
TGTGCCAGCAGTCCCGGTCTTGGGGTTCCACAGGATACGCAGTATTTT
CASSPGLGVPQDTQYF
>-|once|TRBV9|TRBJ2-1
TGTGCCAGCAGCGTAGTGGGCAGGGGAGATGAGCAGTTCTTC
CASSVVGRGDEQFF
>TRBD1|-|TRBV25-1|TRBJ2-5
TGTGCCAGCAGTGAAAGTTGGGACAGGGGGCGGGAGACCCAGTACTTC
CASSESWDRGRETQYF
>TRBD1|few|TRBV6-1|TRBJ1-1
TGTGCCAGCAGTCCTAACAGGGGGAACACTGAAGCTTTCTTT
CASSPNRGNTEAFF
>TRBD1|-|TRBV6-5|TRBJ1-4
TGTGCCAGCAGTTACGCAGGGGGTAATGAAAAACTGTTTTTT
CASSYAGGNEKLFF
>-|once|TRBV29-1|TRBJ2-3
TGCAGCGGAGGCGGGCTTGGAGGCACAGATACGCAGTATTTT
CSGGGLGGTDTQYF
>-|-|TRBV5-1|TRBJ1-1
TGCGCCAGCAGCTGGGGGGTATCGAACACTGAAGCTTTCTTT
CASSWGVSNTEAFF
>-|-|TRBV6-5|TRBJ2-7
TGTGCCAGCAGTTACGGCACTCCGGGACAGCAGTACTTC
CASSYGTPGQQYF
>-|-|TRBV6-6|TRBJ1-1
TGTGCCAGCAGCTCAAAAGGCACTGAAGCTTTCTTT
CASSSKGTEAFF
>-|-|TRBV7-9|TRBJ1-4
TGTGCCAGCAGCTTCTTGGCACAGGAGGAAAAACTGTTTTTT
CASSFLAQEEKLFF
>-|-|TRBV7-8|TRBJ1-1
TGTGCCAGCGGGGGGGCGACTGAAGCTTTCTTT
CASGGATEAFF
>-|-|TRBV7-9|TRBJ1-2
TGTGCCAGCGGGGGGGGCCGTGGCTACACCTTC
CASGGGRGYTF
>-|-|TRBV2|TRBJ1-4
TGTGCCAGCAGTGGGGGCAGTCGTAGTACTGGTGAAAAACTGTTTTTT
CASSGGSRSTGEKLFF
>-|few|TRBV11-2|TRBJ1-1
TGTGCCAGCAGCTTATTGACTGAAGCTTTCTTT
CASSLLTEAFF